The T cell receptor (beta chain) under discussion was sequenced for a study of blood T cell repertoires in COVID-19. V lost 2 bases to trimming and J lost 9 bases; unmatched junction nucleotides: 7. Looked up from germline, CDR1 is MGHDK and CDR2 is SYGVNS. The CDR3 runs 15 residues. Only in-frame clones appear in the TCRdb table, and some are missing; sequencing was by immunoSEQ multiplex PCR. The table includes some 110,000 clones, approximately 90% detected once. V gene TRBV25-1 combines with J gene TRBJ1-6; 7 bases line up with TRBD1. The source is a man over 45 with COVID-19, enrolled during active disease. Material: peripheral blood. The CDR3 sequence: CASSEADRRSSPLHF. The CDR3 DNA reads TGTGCCAGCAGTGAAGCGGACAGGAGATCTTCACCCCTCCACTTT.